The rows below give T cell receptor beta chains drawn from one sample of a study of T-cell reconstitution after alpha-beta-depleted transplantation in children. MiXCR was run by TCRdb on the PCR reads, yielding one entry per CDR3 protein. The sample consists of about 830,000 distinct CDR3 sequences, approximately 15% of them appearing once. This material consisted of PBMCs, mostly from graft donor cells, taken 360 days after TCRalphabeta/CD19-depleted stem cell transplant. These receptors were obtained from a male patient under 18 who had a stem cell transplant for acute lymphoblastic leukemia, so the T cells may come from the graft donor. Both conserved end residues are part of each CDR3. The order of the fields is V gene, D gene, J gene, CDR3 length, clone size, CDR3 protein, CDR3 DNA. The D gene is left open where the match is weak. Size tells how often a clone was seen (once, few, many) or the class of an expanded clone, and some rows leave it out.

TRBV20-1,TRBD2,TRBJ2-2,17,NA,CSAREPPGLAGGGELFF,TGCAGTGCTAGAGAGCCCCCGGGACTAGCGGGAGGCGGGGAGCTGTTTTTT
TRBV29-1,NA,TRBJ2-1,16,many,CSAHLRLGLGYNEQFF,TGCAGCGCACACCTACGGTTGGGTCTAGGCTACAATGAGCAGTTCTTC
TRBV5-1,NA,TRBJ2-3,15,NA,CASSPGHSDEDTQYF,TGCGCCAGCAGCCCGGGACATTCCGATGAGGATACGCAGTATTTT
TRBV9,TRBD2,TRBJ2-5,16,NA,CASSAKTSETQETQYF,TGTGCCAGCAGCGCCAAGACTAGCGAAACTCAAGAGACCCAGTACTTC
TRBV7-2,NA,TRBJ2-5,15,NA,CASSLGRWATGDQYF,TGTGCCAGCAGCTTAGGGAGGTGGGCCACTGGGGACCAGTACTTC
TRBV25-1,TRBD1,TRBJ1-5,15,many,CASRSGTGANQPQHF,TGTGCCAGCAGGTCCGGGACAGGGGCCAATCAGCCCCAGCATTTT
TRBV20-1,NA,TRBJ1-5,12,NA,CSARDRRRPQHF,TGCAGTGCTAGAGATCGGCGGAGGCCCCAGCATTTT
TRBV29-1,TRBD1,TRBJ2-2,13,NA,CSVGGGRTGELFF,TGCAGCGTTGGAGGGGGCCGGACCGGGGAGCTGTTTTTT
TRBV5-1,TRBD2,TRBJ2-7,15,few,CASGAWTSGSHEQYF,TGCGCCAGCGGCGCTTGGACTAGCGGGAGCCACGAGCAGTACTTC
TRBV18,TRBD1,TRBJ2-1,16,few,CASSPEDREAYNEQFF,TGTGCCAGCTCACCCGAAGACAGGGAAGCCTACAATGAGCAGTTCTTC
TRBV7-2,TRBD1,TRBJ2-7,15,NA,CASSQGRTGPYEQYF,TGTGCCAGCAGCCAGGGGCGGACAGGCCCCTACGAGCAGTACTTC
TRBV25-1,TRBD2,TRBJ2-1,18,few,CASSGRPGTSGSYNEQFF,TGTGCCAGCAGTGGGAGACCCGGGACTAGCGGCTCCTACAATGAGCAGTTCTTC
TRBV4-1,NA,TRBJ2-7,15,few,CASSQDNNRADEQYF,TGCGCCAGCAGCCAAGATAACAACAGAGCGGACGAGCAGTACTTC
TRBV6-5,NA,TRBJ2-5,15,few,CASSYSNGGPETQYF,TGTGCCAGCAGTTACTCGAACGGGGGCCCAGAGACCCAGTACTTC
TRBV20-1,TRBD1,TRBJ2-7,15,NA,CSANDAGTGIAEQYF,TGCAGTGCTAATGATGCCGGGACAGGGATCGCCGAGCAGTACTTC
TRBV12-3/TRBV12-4,TRBD1,TRBJ2-6,17,few,CASIPNRGLSGANVLTF,TGTGCCAGCATCCCGAACAGGGGGTTATCTGGGGCCAACGTCCTGACTTTC
TRBV12-3/TRBV12-4,TRBD1,TRBJ1-2,15,few,CASNNRDRAYYGYTF,TGTGCCAGCAATAACCGGGACAGGGCGTACTATGGCTACACCTTC
TRBV12-3/TRBV12-4,TRBD1,TRBJ2-7,14,few,CASRRTGRKYEQYF,TGTGCGTCGCGCCGGACAGGGAGGAAATACGAGCAGTACTTC
TRBV12-3/TRBV12-4,NA,TRBJ1-1,15,few,CASSFLRGGGTEAFF,TGTGCCAGCAGTTTTCTCAGGGGTGGGGGCACTGAAGCTTTCTTT
TRBV5-1,TRBD1,TRBJ2-2,17,NA,CASRPLGTAPNTGELFF,TGCGCCAGCAGACCCCTGGGGACAGCCCCGAACACCGGGGAGCTGTTTTTT
TRBV5-1,TRBD2,TRBJ2-1,15,NA,CASSLAAGGPIEQFF,TGCGCCAGCAGCTTGGCTGCGGGAGGGCCGATAGAGCAGTTCTTC
TRBV4-1,TRBD1,TRBJ2-1,18,NA,CASSQGSLGRSGGNEQFF,TGCGCCAGCAGCCAAGGAAGCCTAGGTCGTTCAGGGGGTAATGAGCAGTTCTTC
TRBV11-2,NA,TRBJ2-2,14,NA,CASSLDTTTGELFF,TGTGCCAGCAGCCTAGACACGACCACCGGGGAGCTGTTTTTT
TRBV5-1,TRBD2,TRBJ2-1,14,few,CASSWMTSNDEQFF,TGCGCCAGCAGCTGGATGACTAGCAACGATGAGCAGTTCTTC
TRBV7-3,NA,TRBJ1-6,18,few,CASSAIPAVGTYNSPLHF,TGTGCCAGCAGCGCAATTCCCGCCGTCGGGACCTATAATTCACCCCTCCACTTT
TRBV2,NA,TRBJ2-7,14,NA,CASSGGHNGYEQYF,TGTGCCAGCAGTGGGGGACACAATGGCTACGAGCAGTACTTC
TRBV5-1,NA,TRBJ2-7,16,few,CASSLDRSRDTYEQYF,TGCGCCAGCAGCTTGGACCGGTCCAGAGATACCTACGAGCAGTACTTC
TRBV5-5,NA,TRBJ2-7,14,few,CASSHWTDVVEQYF,TGTGCCAGCAGCCACTGGACCGACGTCGTCGAGCAGTACTTC
TRBV7-3,TRBD2,TRBJ2-1,19,NA,CASSLGPGLAVESYNEQFF,TGTGCCAGCAGCTTAGGGCCGGGACTAGCGGTGGAGAGCTACAATGAGCAGTTCTTC
TRBV7-3,NA,TRBJ2-7,13,NA,CASSPHPGYEQYF,TGTGCCAGCAGCCCACATCCAGGGTACGAGCAGTACTTC
TRBV5-1,TRBD2,TRBJ2-7,15,few,CASSLPSSGRREQYF,TGCGCCAGCAGCTTGCCATCTAGCGGGAGACGCGAGCAGTACTTC
TRBV12-3/TRBV12-4,NA,TRBJ2-2,16,many,CASSLRRRLNTGELFF,TGTGCCAGCAGTCTCCGGAGGCGGTTAAACACCGGGGAGCTGTTTTTT
TRBV3-1,NA,TRBJ2-1,16,few,CASSHVGGRGGNEQFF,TGTGCCAGCAGCCACGTTGGAGGGAGAGGAGGGAATGAGCAGTTCTTC
TRBV4-1,TRBD2,TRBJ2-3,18,few,CASSQDSTSGRRGDTQYF,TGCGCCAGCAGCCAAGATTCGACTAGCGGGAGACGGGGAGATACGCAGTATTTT
TRBV9,NA,TRBJ2-5,16,NA,CASSVGAGEGQETQYF,TGTGCCAGCAGCGTAGGGGCTGGAGAAGGGCAAGAGACCCAGTACTTC
TRBV11-3,TRBD2,TRBJ2-2,16,few,CASSLDLAGGAGELFF,TGTGCCAGCAGCTTAGACCTAGCGGGAGGGGCCGGGGAGCTGTTTTTT
TRBV12-3/TRBV12-4,NA,TRBJ2-7,14,few,CASSLAGFVGEQYF,TGTGCCAGCAGTTTAGCAGGGTTTGTCGGCGAGCAGTACTTC
TRBV5-1,TRBD1,TRBJ2-3,15,NA,CASSFHRGPPDTQYF,TGCGCCAGCAGCTTTCACAGGGGACCTCCAGATACGCAGTATTTT
TRBV12-3/TRBV12-4,NA,TRBJ1-2,13,few,CASSWEAGYGYTF,TGTGCCAGCAGTTGGGAAGCGGGCTATGGCTACACCTTC
TRBV9,TRBD2,TRBJ2-7,15,NA,CASSVSPGGRYEQYF,TGTGCCAGCAGCGTATCCCCGGGAGGCCGCTACGAGCAGTACTTC
TRBV12-3/TRBV12-4,NA,TRBJ2-1,13,few,CASSLSTPHEQFF,TGTGCCAGCAGTTTATCCACGCCGCATGAGCAGTTCTTC
TRBV20-1,TRBD2,TRBJ2-2,12,NA,CSAPSGTGELFF,TGCAGTGCTCCTAGCGGGACCGGGGAGCTGTTTTTT
TRBV7-3,TRBD1,TRBJ2-3,16,NA,CASSGGQGASTDTQYF,TGTGCCAGCAGCGGGGGACAGGGGGCCAGCACAGATACGCAGTATTTT
TRBV29-1,TRBD1,TRBJ2-7,13,NA,CSVEETGDYEQYF,TGCAGCGTGGAGGAAACAGGGGACTACGAGCAGTACTTC
TRBV5-1,TRBD2,TRBJ2-7,16,NA,CASSFEGAGGPDEQYF,TGCGCCAGCAGCTTCGAAGGAGCGGGAGGGCCGGACGAGCAGTACTTC
TRBV4-1,NA,TRBJ2-1,16,few,CASSQWPSELFNEQFF,TGCGCCAGCAGCCAATGGCCTAGCGAATTGTTCAATGAGCAGTTCTTC
TRBV6-5,NA,TRBJ2-7,15,NA,CASSYGHGYSYEQYF,TGTGCCAGCAGTTACGGACACGGATACTCCTACGAGCAGTACTTC
TRBV13,NA,TRBJ1-1,15,many,CASSFPDLINTEAFF,TGTGCCAGCAGCTTTCCAGACTTGATTAACACTGAAGCTTTCTTT
TRBV19,TRBD2,TRBJ2-5,17,few,CASRPTRIAGGQETQYF,TGTGCCAGTAGACCCACCCGAATAGCGGGAGGTCAAGAGACCCAGTACTTC
TRBV11-1,TRBD2,TRBJ2-1,18,NA,CASRSTSGKHSEGNEQFF,TGTGCCAGCAGATCTACTAGCGGGAAACACTCAGAAGGGAATGAGCAGTTCTTC
TRBV12-3/TRBV12-4,TRBD1,TRBJ1-1,14,few,CASSSRQGSTEAFF,TGTGCCAGCAGCTCCAGACAGGGTTCCACTGAAGCTTTCTTT
TRBV14,TRBD1,TRBJ2-4,17,NA,CASSQDPGTVSKNIQYF,TGTGCCAGCAGCCAAGATCCCGGGACAGTGTCCAAAAACATTCAGTACTTC
TRBV20-1,NA,TRBJ2-6,16,NA,CSAGRGQPYGANVLTF,TGCAGTGCTGGGAGAGGGCAACCTTACGGGGCCAACGTCCTGACTTTC
TRBV7-9,NA,TRBJ2-3,15,NA,CASSLAGSARDTQYF,TGTGCCAGCAGCTTAGCCGGGAGTGCCAGAGATACGCAGTATTTT
TRBV7-2,NA,TRBJ2-1,16,NA,CASSLSGLATYNEQFF,TGTGCCAGCAGCTTATCGGGGTTGGCCACCTACAATGAGCAGTTCTTC
TRBV11-3,TRBD2,TRBJ2-1,15,NA,CASSLESGRAGEQFF,TGTGCCAGCAGCTTAGAAAGCGGGAGGGCAGGTGAGCAGTTCTTC
TRBV30,TRBD1,TRBJ1-5,16,NA,CAWQGAKGASNQPQHF,TGTGCCTGGCAGGGGGCGAAAGGGGCCAGCAATCAGCCCCAGCATTTT